A selection of T cell receptor beta chains follows, all from one sample in a study of shared clonotypes between healthy human individuals. Clones were read by immunoSEQ multiplex PCR, and TCRdb kept only the in-frame ones, dropping some. The table records about 560,000 clones, around 77% of them present only once. The source material was PBMCs. The receptor set was obtained from a middle-aged woman in good health. Some clones in this sample may be carry-over from other donors' samples. CDR3s include the opening cysteine and the closing phenylalanine or tryptophan. D genes are given only for firm matches. Not every row has a clone size; where given, it reads once, few, many or a size class.

clone_size	v_call	d_call	j_call	cdr3_nt	cdr3_aa
NA	TRBV6-6	NA	TRBJ1-3	TGTGCCAGCAGTTACTCGGGCAGGGGAGGAAACACCATATATTTT	CASSYSGRGGNTIYF
NA	TRBV5-1	NA	TRBJ1-4	TGCGCCAGCAGCACTCGGACGGCAGCTAATGAAAAACTGTTTTTT	CASSTRTAANEKLFF
NA	TRBV7-2	TRBD1	TRBJ2-5	TGTGCCAGCAGCTACCGGACAGGGGGTGAGACCCAGTACTTC	CASSYRTGGETQYF
NA	TRBV15	TRBD2	TRBJ2-1	TGTGCCACCAGCAGGCAAAGGCTAGCGGGAGTGGGTGAGCAGTTCTTC	CATSRQRLAGVGEQFF
NA	TRBV11-2	NA	TRBJ1-5	TGTGCCAGCAGCTCTGGAACAGGCGCCAATCAGCCCCAGCATTTT	CASSSGTGANQPQHF
few	TRBV27	NA	TRBJ1-1	TGTGCCAGCAGTTTAACAGGATTGAACACTGAAGCTTTCTTT	CASSLTGLNTEAFF
once	TRBV5-6	NA	TRBJ2-7	TGTGCCAGCAGCTTTGGCGGTAGGACCCGCGAGCAGTACTTC	CASSFGGRTREQYF
NA	TRBV4-2	NA	TRBJ1-2	TGTGCCAGCAGCCAAGGCCCAGAACAGCCCTATGGCTACACCTTC	CASSQGPEQPYGYTF
NA	TRBV6-1	TRBD2	TRBJ2-1	TGTGCCAGCAGTGGGGAGTTGGCGGGAGGTTGGAATGAGCAGTTCTTC	CASSGELAGGWNEQFF
NA	TRBV19	TRBD2	TRBJ2-3	TGTGCCAGTAGAGACGGGACTAGGGCAGATACGCAGTATTTT	CASRDGTRADTQYF
NA	TRBV27	NA	TRBJ1-1	TGTGCCAGCTGCCGGTGGGTGGGGAACACTGAAGCTTTCTTT	CASCRWVGNTEAFF
NA	TRBV5-4	NA	TRBJ2-7	TGTGCCAGCAGCTTGGAAGTAGGATCGGGGGAGCAGTACTTC	CASSLEVGSGEQYF
NA	TRBV4-3	NA	TRBJ2-1	TGCGCCAGCAGCCAAGCGGCCAGCAAGGTCTTC	CASSQAASKVF
once	TRBV7-2	NA	TRBJ2-1	TGTGCCAGCAGCTTAAATGGACACAGGAGTGGTGAGCAGTTCTTC	CASSLNGHRSGEQFF
few	TRBV27	NA	TRBJ2-7	TGTGCCAGCAGTAAACAGGGGGAGGGTTACGAGCAGTACTTC	CASSKQGEGYEQYF
NA	TRBV20-1	NA	TRBJ1-4	TGCAGTGCTCCCCGCAATGAAAAACTGTTTTTT	CSAPRNEKLFF
NA	TRBV7-7	TRBD2	TRBJ2-1	TGTGCCAGCAGCTTATTCGAGGGAGGGTCCTACAATGAGCAGTTCTTC	CASSLFEGGSYNEQFF
NA	TRBV5-1	NA	TRBJ2-5	TGCGCCAGCAGCTTGTTTCCAGCTGGGGAGACCCAGTACTTC	CASSLFPAGETQYF
NA	TRBV2	TRBD2	TRBJ2-7	TGTGCCAGCAGGGGGAACGGGACTAGCCCTTCGAAGGAGCAGTACTTC	CASRGNGTSPSKEQYF
NA	TRBV5-1	TRBD1	TRBJ2-2	TGCGCCAGCAGCTCTGGGACAGGGAGCACCGGGGAGCTGTTTTTT	CASSSGTGSTGELFF
few	TRBV2	NA	TRBJ2-7	TGTGCCAGCAGTGCAACAGGAAGCTACGAGCAGTACTTC	CASSATGSYEQYF
NA	TRBV11-2	NA	TRBJ2-7	TGTGCCAGCAGCTTGGAACTAGCATCCGAGCAGTACTTC	CASSLELASEQYF
NA	TRBV29-1	NA	TRBJ2-6	TGCAGCGTTGATGGCGGAATCTCTGGGGCCAACGTCCTGACTTTC	CSVDGGISGANVLTF
NA	TRBV13	TRBD2	TRBJ2-1	TGTGCCAGCAGCTCTTCGCGGGAGTCCCGAAACAATGAGCAGTTCTTC	CASSSSRESRNNEQFF
many	TRBV27	TRBD1	TRBJ2-5	TGTGCCAGCAGTGATCGACAGGGGGCAGGGGAGACCCAGTACTTC	CASSDRQGAGETQYF